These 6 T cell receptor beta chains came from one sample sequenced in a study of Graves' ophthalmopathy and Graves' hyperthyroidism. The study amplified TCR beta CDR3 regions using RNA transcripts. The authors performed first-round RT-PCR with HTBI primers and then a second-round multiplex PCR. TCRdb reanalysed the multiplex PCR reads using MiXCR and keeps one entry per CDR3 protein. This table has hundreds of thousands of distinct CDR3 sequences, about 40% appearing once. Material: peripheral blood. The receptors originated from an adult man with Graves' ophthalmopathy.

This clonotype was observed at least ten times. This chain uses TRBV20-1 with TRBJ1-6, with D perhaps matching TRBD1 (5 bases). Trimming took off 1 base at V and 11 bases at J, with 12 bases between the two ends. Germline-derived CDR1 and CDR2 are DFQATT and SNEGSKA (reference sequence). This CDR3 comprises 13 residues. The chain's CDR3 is CSARGGGETPLHF. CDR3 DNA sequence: TGCAGTGCTAGAGGTGGGGGGGAGACACCCCTCCACTTT.

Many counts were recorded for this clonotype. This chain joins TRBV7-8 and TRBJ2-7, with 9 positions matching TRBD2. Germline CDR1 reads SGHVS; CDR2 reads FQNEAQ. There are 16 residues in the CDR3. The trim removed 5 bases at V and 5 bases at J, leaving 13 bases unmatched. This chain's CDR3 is CASSKTGLALDDEQYF. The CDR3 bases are TGTGCCAGCAGCAAAACGGGACTAGCCCTGGATGACGAGCAGTACTTC.

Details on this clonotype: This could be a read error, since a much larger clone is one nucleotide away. CDR3 DNA sequence: TGCAGTGCTAGAGATGTCTACGTGACGCCCTACGAGCAGTACTTC. This codes for CSARDVYVTPYEQYF. The V gene is TRBV20-1, the J gene TRBJ2-7; D gene unclear. CDR1 is DFQATT and CDR2 is SNEGSKA in the germline V gene (reference sequence). Trimming took off 0 bases at V and 2 bases at J, with 14 bases between the two ends. CDR3 length: 15 residues.

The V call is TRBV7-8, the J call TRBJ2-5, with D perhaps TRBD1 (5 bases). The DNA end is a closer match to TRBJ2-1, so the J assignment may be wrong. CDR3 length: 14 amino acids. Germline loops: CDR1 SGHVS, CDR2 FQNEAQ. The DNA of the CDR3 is TGTGCCAGCAGCCCAGGACATTCCTACAATGAGCAGTTCTTC. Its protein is CASSPGHSYNEQFF.

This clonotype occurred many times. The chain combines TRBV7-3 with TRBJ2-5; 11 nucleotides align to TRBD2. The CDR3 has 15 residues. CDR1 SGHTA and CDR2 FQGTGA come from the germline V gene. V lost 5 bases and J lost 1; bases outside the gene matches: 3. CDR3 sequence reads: CASSPTSGVQETQYF. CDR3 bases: TGTGCCAGCAGCCCGACTAGCGGGGTCCAAGAGACCCAGTACTTC. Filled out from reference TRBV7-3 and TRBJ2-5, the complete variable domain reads GAGVSQTPSNKVTEKGKYVELRCDPISGHTALYWYRQSLGQGPEFLIYFQGTGAADDSGLPNDRFFAVRPEGSVSTLKIQRTERGDSAVYLCASSPTSGVQETQYFGPGTRLLVL.

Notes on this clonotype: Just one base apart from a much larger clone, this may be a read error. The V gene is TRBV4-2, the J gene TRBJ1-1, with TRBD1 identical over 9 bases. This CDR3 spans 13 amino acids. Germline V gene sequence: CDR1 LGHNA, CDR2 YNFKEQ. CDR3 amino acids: CAGSPQGQGGAFF. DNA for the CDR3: TGTGCCGGCAGCCCGCAGGGACAGGGAGGCGCTTTCTTT.